The 17 T cell receptor beta chains reported below all come from one sample, sequenced in a study of T-cell memory formation after mild COVID-19. TCRdb fed the 5' RACE reads into MiXCR, producing one record per CDR3 protein. In the table there are under 600,000 distinct CDR3 sequences, 20% to 25% of which are singletons. The sequenced material came from PBMCs or a T cell subset sorted from them (not recorded which). These receptors were collected from an adult woman who had mild COVID-19 (a few samples of this study predate the infection). Cell type and time point are not known.

The CDR3 nucleotides read TGTGCCAGTAGTATCGGACTAGCGGGAGACAATGAGCAGTTCTTC. Its translation: CASSIGLAGDNEQFF. The chain uses TRBV19 and TRBJ2-1; TRBD2 aligns across 13 bases. V dropped 3 bases and J dropped 5; count of bases not matched to a gene: 1. The V gene's germline CDR1 is LNHDA and CDR2 SQIVND (reference sequence). This CDR3 is 15 amino acids long. The variable domain in full, completed from reference TRBV19 and TRBJ2-1, reads DGGITQSPKYLFRKEGQNVTLSCEQNLNHDAMYWYRQDPGQGLRLIYYSQIVNDFQKGDIAEGYSVSREKKESFPLTVTSAQKNPTAFYLCASSIGLAGDNEQFFGPGTRLTVL.

The chain has TRBV9 and TRBJ1-1, with TRBD1 matching over 10 bases. Losses at the gene ends were 0 bases for V and 4 bases for J; bases not matched to a gene: 6. The germline gives CDR1 SGDLS, CDR2 YYNGEE. This CDR3 is 16 amino acids long. The CDR3 bases are TGTGCCAGCAGCGTAGCTCCGGGACAGGGGACCACTGAAGCTTTCTTT. Its protein is CASSVAPGQGTTEAFF.

The chain joins TRBV20-1 to TRBJ2-1; D unresolved. Germline CDR1 reads DFQATT; CDR2 reads SNEGSKA (reference sequence). The CDR3 covers 10 residues. CDR3 region: CSYSYNEQFF. CDR3 bases: TGCAGCTACTCCTACAATGAGCAGTTCTTC.

This clonotype has a handful of counts. The chain joins TRBV29-1 to TRBJ1-2; D remains unclear. The germline V and J ends were trimmed by 2 bases and 1 base, with 2 bases remaining between them. CDR3 length: 11 residues. Germline CDR1 is SQVTM and CDR2 is ANQGSEA. This CDR3 is CSVEHNYGYTF. CDR3 in DNA: TGCAGCGTTGAACATAACTATGGCTACACCTTC.

The chain couples TRBV18 to TRBJ1-1; no definite D call. Germline V lookup: CDR1 KGHSH, CDR2 LQKENI. The CDR3 length is 13 residues. The germline V and J ends were trimmed by 1 base and 8 bases, with 11 bases remaining between them. The CDR3 is CASSPRETAEAFF. The DNA of the CDR3 is TGTGCCAGCTCACCACGGGAAACAGCCGAAGCTTTCTTT.

This clonotype was detected only a few times. The rearrangement uses TRBV6-6 and TRBJ2-1; D is unclear. In germline, CDR1 is MNHNY, CDR2 SVGAGI (reference sequence). The CDR3 loop spans 12 amino acids. Trimming removed 0 bases from V and 9 bases from J, with 6 bases in between. CDR3 loop: CASSYSLVEQFF. CDR3 DNA: TGTGCCAGCAGTTACTCATTGGTTGAGCAGTTCTTC.

Only a few counts were recorded for this clonotype. The chain couples TRBV5-4 to TRBJ2-5; a weak D match, TRBD1 (6 bases). This CDR3 region has 13 residues. CDR1 is SGHNT, CDR2 YYREEE, per germline (reference sequence). Trimming shortened V by 4 bases and J by 3 bases, and 10 bases separated the two germline ends. This CDR3 reads CASSEDSKETQYF. In nucleotides, the CDR3 is TGTGCCAGCAGCGAGGACAGTAAAGAGACCCAGTACTTC.

This clonotype was observed a few times. The chain carries TRBV29-1 and TRBJ2-5; no reliable D call. Per germline, CDR1 SQVTM and CDR2 ANQGSEA. Trimming left V 6 bases short and J 5 bases short, with 13 bases between. This CDR3 has 12 amino acids. CDR3: CSVAAFSETQYF. The CDR3, as DNA: TGCAGCGTCGCGGCTTTCTCGGAGACCCAGTACTTC.

In this sample, this clonotype turned up a few times. V gene TRBV7-9 combines with J gene TRBJ2-3, with TRBD2 as a possible D gene (6 bases). This CDR3 spans 13 amino acids. The germline CDR1 and CDR2 sequences are SEHNR and FQNEAQ (reference sequence). Trimming took off 5 bases at V and 7 bases at J, with 13 bases between the two ends. CDR3 residues: CASSQAGTYTQYF. CDR3 coding DNA: TGTGCCAGCAGCCAGGCCGGGACTTATACGCAGTATTTT. The full variable domain, completed using reference TRBV7-9 and TRBJ2-3, is DTGVSQNPRHKITKRGQNVTFRCDPISEHNRLYWYRQTLGQGPEFLTYFQNEAQLEKSRLLSDRFSAERPKGSFSTLEIQRTEQGDSAMYLCASSQAGTYTQYFGPGTRLTVL.

The CDR3 nucleotides read TGTGCCAGCAGTTTGACAGGGGGAAGTTCGGAGTACTTC. Its protein product is CASSLTGGSSEYF. The rearrangement links TRBV27 to TRBJ2-7; 9 bases match TRBD1. After removal of 3 bases from V and 11 bases from J, the junction contained 8 bases not matched to a gene. The CDR3 totals 13 residues. Germline V gives CDR1 MNHEY, CDR2 SMNVEV (reference sequence).

This clonotype was recorded a few times. The V gene is TRBV7-9, the J gene TRBJ2-2; 7 bases agree with TRBD1. In germline, CDR1 is SEHNR, CDR2 FQNEAQ (reference sequence). The CDR3 loop spans 16 amino acids. The J segment lost 2 bases and the V segment lost 2 bases, leaving 5 bases of the junction unmatched. CDR3 DNA: TGTGCCAGCAGCTTAAAGGGGGCGCAAAACACCGGGGAGCTGTTTTTT. Translated: CASSLKGAQNTGELFF.

This clonotype was seen repeatedly, ten times or more. J is TRBJ1-1 and V is TRBV5-1; D not resolved. There are 12 residues in the CDR3. Germline assignment: CDR1 SGHRS and CDR2 YFSETQ. V lost 2 bases to trimming and J lost 1 base, with 3 bases between them. CDR3 loop: CASSFGNTEAFF. The DNA of the CDR3 is TGCGCCAGCAGCTTTGGGAACACTGAAGCTTTCTTT.

The chain joins TRBV7-2 to TRBJ2-7; D unresolved. CDR1 and CDR2 from the germline V gene are SGHTA and FQGNSA. This CDR3 spans 14 amino acids. Trimming left V 3 bases short and J 2 bases short, with 11 bases between. CDR3 amino acids: CASSFERRTYEQYF. The DNA for the CDR3 is TGTGCCAGCAGCTTCGAACGCAGGACCTACGAGCAGTACTTC.

This chain connects TRBV12-3 or TRBV12-4 to TRBJ1-4; tentatively, D is TRBD1 (5 bases). V lost 3 bases to trimming and J lost 7 bases, with 12 bases between them. The CDR3 runs 14 residues. This CDR3 is CASSFGLGGEKLFF. The CDR3 bases are TGTGCCAGCAGTTTTGGTCTGGGGGGTGAAAAACTGTTTTTT.

The chain recombines TRBV11-2 with TRBJ2-7; 10 bases match TRBD2. V gave up 4 bases and J gave up 2 bases; unmatched junction bases: 11. The CDR3 runs 17 residues. CDR1 and CDR2 (germline): SGHAT, FQNNGV. In nucleotides, the CDR3 is TGTGCCAGCAGCTCGACTCTCGGACTAGCGGATACCTACGAGCAGTACTTC. Protein: CASSSTLGLADTYEQYF.

CDR3 sequence (DNA): TGTGCCACCAGTGATGCCGTGAGAACCTATGGCTACACCTTC. Protein sequence: CATSDAVRTYGYTF. The chain links TRBV24-1 to TRBJ1-2; D unclear. The CDR3 covers 14 residues. Germline V gene data show CDR1 as KGHDR and CDR2 as SFDVKD. Trimming removed 3 bases from V and 4 bases from J, with 11 bases in between.

The genes are TRBV20-1 and TRBJ1-2, with a tentative D call TRBD1 (5 bases). Germline CDR1 reads DFQATT; CDR2 reads SNEGSKA (reference sequence). The CDR3 spans 13 residues. Trimming took off 4 bases at V and 5 bases at J, with 14 bases between the two ends. The CDR3 DNA sequence: TGCAGTGCTACCAGGACGGGGGGATATGGCTACACCTTC. Its translation: CSATRTGGYGYTF.